One T cell receptor (beta chain) is described in this entry. CDR1 SGHRS and CDR2 YFSETQ come from the germline V gene. V was shortened by 3 bases and J by 5 bases, with 14 bases between the two germline ends. The CDR3 is 15 amino acids. The data are from a study of blood T cell repertoires in COVID-19. Profiled with immunoSEQ multiplex PCR; TCRdb holds only in-frame clones, not every one. The repertoire holds 89,000 or so clones, with about 85% as singletons. The J gene is TRBJ2-2, the V gene TRBV5-1; perhaps TRBD2 as D (6 bases). This TCR was recovered from a human donor in a cohort sampled during active COVID-19. Material: peripheral blood. The CDR3 DNA sequence: TGCGCCAGCAGCTGGGGCGCAGGGAGGACCGGGGAGCTGTTTTTT. This encodes CASSWGAGRTGELFF.